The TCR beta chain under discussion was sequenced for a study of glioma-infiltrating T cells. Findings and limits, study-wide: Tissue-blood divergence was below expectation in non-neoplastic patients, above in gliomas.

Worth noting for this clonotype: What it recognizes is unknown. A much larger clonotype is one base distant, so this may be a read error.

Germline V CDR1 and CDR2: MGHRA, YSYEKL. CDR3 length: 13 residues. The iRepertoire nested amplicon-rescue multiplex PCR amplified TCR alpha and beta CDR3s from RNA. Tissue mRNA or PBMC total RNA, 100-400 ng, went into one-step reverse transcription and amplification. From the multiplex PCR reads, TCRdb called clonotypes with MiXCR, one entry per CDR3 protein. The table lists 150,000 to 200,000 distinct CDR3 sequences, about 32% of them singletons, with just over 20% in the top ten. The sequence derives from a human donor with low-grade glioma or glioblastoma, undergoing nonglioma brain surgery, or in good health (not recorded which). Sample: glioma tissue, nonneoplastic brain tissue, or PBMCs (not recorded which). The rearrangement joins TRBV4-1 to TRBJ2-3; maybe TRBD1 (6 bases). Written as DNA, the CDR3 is TGCGCCAGCAGCCAAGAAGAGGGGGAGACGCGGTATTTT. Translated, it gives CASSQEEGETRYF.